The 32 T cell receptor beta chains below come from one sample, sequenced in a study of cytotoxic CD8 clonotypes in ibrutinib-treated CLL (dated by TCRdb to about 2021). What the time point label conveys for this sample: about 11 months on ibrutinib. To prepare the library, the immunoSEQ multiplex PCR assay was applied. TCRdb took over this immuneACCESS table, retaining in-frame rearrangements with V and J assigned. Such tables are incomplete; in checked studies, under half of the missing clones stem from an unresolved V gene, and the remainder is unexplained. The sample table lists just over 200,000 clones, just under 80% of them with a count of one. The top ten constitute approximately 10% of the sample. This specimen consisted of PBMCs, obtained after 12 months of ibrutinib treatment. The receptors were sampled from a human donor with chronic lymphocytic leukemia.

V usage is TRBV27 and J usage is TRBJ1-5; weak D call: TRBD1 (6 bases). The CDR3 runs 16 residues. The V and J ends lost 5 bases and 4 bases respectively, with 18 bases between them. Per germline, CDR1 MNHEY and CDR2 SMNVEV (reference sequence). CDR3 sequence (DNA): TGTGCCAGCAGTCCGGTCGGGGGACAAATTAATCAGCCCCAGCATTTT. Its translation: CASSPVGGQINQPQHF.

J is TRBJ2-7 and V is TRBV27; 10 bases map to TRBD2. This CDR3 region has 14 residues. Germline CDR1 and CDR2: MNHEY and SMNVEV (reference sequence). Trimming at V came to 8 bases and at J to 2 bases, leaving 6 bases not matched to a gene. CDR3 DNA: TGTGCCAGCCGAAGGACTAGCGGCGCCTACGAGCAGTACTTC. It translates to CASRRTSGAYEQYF.

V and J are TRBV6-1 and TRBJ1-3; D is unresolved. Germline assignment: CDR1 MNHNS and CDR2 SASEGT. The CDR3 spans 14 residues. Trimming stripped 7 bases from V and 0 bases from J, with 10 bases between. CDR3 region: CASMQRGSGNTIYF. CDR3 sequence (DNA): TGTGCCAGCATGCAACGGGGCTCTGGAAACACCATATATTTT.

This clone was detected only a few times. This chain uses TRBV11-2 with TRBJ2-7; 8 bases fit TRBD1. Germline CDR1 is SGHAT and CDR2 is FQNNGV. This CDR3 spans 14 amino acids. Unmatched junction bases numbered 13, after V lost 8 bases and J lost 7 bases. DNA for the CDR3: TGTGCCAGCGCCGGGGTCAGGGGGCGCCGGGAGCAGTACTTC. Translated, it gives CASAGVRGRREQYF.

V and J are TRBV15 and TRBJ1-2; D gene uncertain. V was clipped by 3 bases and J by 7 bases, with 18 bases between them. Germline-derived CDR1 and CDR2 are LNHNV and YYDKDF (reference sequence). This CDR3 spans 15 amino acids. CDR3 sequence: CATSSLDRVIAGYTF. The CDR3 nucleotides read TGTGCCACCAGCAGTCTGGATCGTGTTATCGCTGGCTACACCTTC.

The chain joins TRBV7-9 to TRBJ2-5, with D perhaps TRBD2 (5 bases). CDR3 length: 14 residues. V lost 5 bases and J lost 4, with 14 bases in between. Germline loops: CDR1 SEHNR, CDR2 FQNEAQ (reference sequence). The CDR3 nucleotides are TGTGCCAGCAGCGCCCGGCTAGCTTTAGAGACCCAGTACTTC. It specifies CASSARLALETQYF.

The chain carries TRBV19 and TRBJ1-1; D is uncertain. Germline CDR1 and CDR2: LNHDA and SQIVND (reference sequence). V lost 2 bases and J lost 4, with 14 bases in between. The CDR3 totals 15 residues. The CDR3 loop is CASSISGGRSTEAFF. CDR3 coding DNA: TGTGCCAGTAGTATAAGCGGCGGGCGGAGCACTGAAGCTTTCTTT.

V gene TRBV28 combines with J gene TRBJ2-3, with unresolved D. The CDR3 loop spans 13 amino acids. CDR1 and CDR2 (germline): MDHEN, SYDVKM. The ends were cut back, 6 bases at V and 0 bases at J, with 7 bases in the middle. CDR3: CASRNPSTDTQYF. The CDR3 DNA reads TGTGCCAGCAGAAACCCCAGCACAGATACGCAGTATTTT.

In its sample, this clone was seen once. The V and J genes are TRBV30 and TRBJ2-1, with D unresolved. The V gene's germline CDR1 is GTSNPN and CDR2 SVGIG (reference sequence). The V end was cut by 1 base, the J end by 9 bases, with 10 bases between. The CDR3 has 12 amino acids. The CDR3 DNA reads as TGTGCCTGGAGTGCTAGTACATTTGAGCAGTTCTTC. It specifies CAWSASTFEQFF.

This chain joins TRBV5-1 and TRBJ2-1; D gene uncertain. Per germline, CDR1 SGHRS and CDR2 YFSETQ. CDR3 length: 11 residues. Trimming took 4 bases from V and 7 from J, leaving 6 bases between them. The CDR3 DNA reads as TGCGCCAGCAGCCGCACTAATGAGCAGTTCTTC. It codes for CASSRTNEQFF.

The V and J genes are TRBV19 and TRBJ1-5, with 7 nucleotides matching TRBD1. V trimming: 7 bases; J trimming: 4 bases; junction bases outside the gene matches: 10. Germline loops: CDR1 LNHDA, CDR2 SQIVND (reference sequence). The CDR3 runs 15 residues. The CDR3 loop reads CASITSDRANQPQHF. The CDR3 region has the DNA TGTGCCAGTATCACCTCCGACAGGGCGAATCAGCCCCAGCATTTT.

The CDR3 sequence is CASNRGGNSYEQYF. The CDR3 nucleotides read TGCGCCAGCAATCGTGGGGGGAACTCCTACGAGCAGTACTTC. The chain couples TRBV5-1 to TRBJ2-7, with D possibly being TRBD2 (6 bases). There are 14 residues in the CDR3. V was pared by 6 bases and J by 0 bases, with 13 bases between. CDR1 is SGHRS and CDR2 is YFSETQ in the germline V gene.

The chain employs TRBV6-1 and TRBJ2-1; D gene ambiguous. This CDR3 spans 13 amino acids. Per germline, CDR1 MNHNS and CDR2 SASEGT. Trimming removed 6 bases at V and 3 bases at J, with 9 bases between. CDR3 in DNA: TGTGCCAGCAGGGTGGGCCACTACAATGAGCAGTTCTTC. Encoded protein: CASRVGHYNEQFF.

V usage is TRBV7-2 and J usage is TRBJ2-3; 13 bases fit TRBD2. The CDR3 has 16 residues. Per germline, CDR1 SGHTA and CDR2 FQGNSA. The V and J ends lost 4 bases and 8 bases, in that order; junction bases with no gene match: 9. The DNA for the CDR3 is TGTGCCAGCAGCTGGGGACTAGCGGGGATACAGATTACGCAGTATTTT. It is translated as CASSWGLAGIQITQYF. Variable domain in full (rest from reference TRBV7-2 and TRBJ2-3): GAGVSQSPSNKVTEKGKDVELRCDPISGHTALYWYRQSLGQGLEFLIYFQGNSAPDKSGLPSDRFSAERTGGSVSTLTIQRTQQEDSAVYLCASSWGLAGIQITQYFGPGTRLTVL.

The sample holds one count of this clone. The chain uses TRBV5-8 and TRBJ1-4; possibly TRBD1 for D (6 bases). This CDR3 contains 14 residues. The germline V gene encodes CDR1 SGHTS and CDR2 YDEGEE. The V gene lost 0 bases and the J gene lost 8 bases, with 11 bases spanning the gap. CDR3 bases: TGTGCCAGCAGCTTGGGCAGGGGAAGGGAAAAACTGTTTTTT. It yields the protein CASSLGRGREKLFF.

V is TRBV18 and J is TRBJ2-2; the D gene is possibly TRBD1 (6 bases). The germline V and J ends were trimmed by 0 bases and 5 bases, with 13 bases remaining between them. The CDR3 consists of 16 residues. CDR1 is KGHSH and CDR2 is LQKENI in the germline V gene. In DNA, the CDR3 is TGTGCCAGCTCACCACCGCAGGGGTTAATAACCGGGGAGCTGTTTTTT. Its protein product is CASSPPQGLITGELFF.

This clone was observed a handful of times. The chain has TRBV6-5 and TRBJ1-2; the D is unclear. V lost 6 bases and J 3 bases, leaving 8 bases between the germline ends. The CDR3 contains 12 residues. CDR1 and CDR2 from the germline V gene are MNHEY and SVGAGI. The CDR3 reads CASSQGDYGYTF. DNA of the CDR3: TGTGCCAGCAGCCAAGGTGACTATGGCTACACCTTC.

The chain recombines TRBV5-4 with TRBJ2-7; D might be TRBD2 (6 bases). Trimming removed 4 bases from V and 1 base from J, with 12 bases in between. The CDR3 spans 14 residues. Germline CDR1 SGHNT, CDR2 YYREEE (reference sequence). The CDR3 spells CASSPGGSSYEQYF. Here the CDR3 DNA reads TGTGCCAGCAGCCCCGGGGGATCTTCCTACGAGCAGTACTTC.

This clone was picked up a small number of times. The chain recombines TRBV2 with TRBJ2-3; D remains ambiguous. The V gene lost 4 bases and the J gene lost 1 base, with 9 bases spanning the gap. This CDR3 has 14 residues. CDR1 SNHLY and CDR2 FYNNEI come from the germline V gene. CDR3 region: CASSVGQGTDTQYF. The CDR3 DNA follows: TGTGCCAGCAGTGTTGGGCAGGGCACAGATACGCAGTATTTT.

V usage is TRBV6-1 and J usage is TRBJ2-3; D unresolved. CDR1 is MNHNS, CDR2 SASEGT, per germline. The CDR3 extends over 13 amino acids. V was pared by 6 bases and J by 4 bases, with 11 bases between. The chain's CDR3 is CASSPRGPDTQYF. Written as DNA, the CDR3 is TGTGCCAGCAGCCCCCGTGGGCCAGATACGCAGTATTTT.

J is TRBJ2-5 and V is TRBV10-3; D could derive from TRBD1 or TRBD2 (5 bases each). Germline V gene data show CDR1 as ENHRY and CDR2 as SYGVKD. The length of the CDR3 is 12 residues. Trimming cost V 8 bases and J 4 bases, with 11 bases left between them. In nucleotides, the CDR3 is TGTGCCATCCGAGGGACGCCAGAGACCCAGTACTTC. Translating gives CAIRGTPETQYF.

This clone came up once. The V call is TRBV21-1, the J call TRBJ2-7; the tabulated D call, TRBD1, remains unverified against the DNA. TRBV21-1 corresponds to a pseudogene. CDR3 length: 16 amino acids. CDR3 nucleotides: TGTGCCAGCAGCAAAGCGCTTGTGGCAGACTCCTACGAGCAGTACTTC. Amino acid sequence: CASSKALVADSYEQYF.

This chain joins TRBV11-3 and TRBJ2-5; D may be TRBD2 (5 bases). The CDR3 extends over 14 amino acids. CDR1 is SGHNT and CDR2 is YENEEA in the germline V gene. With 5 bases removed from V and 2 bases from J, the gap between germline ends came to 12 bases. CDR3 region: CASSRPSGQETQYF. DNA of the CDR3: TGTGCCAGCAGCCGCCCAAGCGGACAAGAGACCCAGTACTTC.

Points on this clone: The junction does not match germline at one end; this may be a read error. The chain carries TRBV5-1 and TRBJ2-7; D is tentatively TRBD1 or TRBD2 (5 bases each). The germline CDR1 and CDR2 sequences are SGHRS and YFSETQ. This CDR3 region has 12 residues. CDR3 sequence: CASSLERGTAEF. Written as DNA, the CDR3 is TGCGCCAGCAGCTTGGAGAGAGGGACCGCGGAATTC.

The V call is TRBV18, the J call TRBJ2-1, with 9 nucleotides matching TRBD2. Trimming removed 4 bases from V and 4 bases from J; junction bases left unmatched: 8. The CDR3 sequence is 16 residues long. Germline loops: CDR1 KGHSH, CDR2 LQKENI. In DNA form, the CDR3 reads TGTGCCAGCTCACTATCTAGCGGGACCCCTTACAATGAGCAGTTCTTC. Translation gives CASSLSSGTPYNEQFF.

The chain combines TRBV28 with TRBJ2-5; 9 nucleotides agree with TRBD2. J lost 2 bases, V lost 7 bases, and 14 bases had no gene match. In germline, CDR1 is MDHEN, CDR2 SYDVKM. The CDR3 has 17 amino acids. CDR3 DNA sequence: TGTGCCAGCAATATGGGGGCCGGACTAGCGCAACAAGAGACCCAGTACTTC. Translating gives CASNMGAGLAQQETQYF.

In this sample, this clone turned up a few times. The CDR3 sequence: CASSLQLDSYGYTF. CDR3 bases: TGTGCCAGCAGCTTACAGTTGGACAGTTATGGCTACACCTTC. The genes are TRBV7-9 and TRBJ1-2, with D tentatively TRBD1 (6 bases). CDR1 is SEHNR, CDR2 FQNEAQ, per germline (reference sequence). V was shortened by 2 bases and J by 5 bases, with 12 bases between the two germline ends. The CDR3 spans 14 residues.

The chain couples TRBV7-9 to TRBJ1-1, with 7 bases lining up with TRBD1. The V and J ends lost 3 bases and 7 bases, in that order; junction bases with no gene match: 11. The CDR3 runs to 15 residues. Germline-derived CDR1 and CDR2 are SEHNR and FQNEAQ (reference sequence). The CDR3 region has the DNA TGTGCCAGCAGCTTCTATCCCGGGACAGAGGATGAAGCTTTCTTT. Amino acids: CASSFYPGTEDEAFF.

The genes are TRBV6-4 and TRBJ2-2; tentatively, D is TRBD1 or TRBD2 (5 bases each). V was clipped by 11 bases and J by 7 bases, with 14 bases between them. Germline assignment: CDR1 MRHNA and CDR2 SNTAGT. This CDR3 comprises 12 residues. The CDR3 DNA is TGTGCCGCGAGAGAGGGGAACGGGGAGCTGTTTTTT. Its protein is CAAREGNGELFF.

CDR3 sequence: CASSPGVTEAFF. CDR3 bases: TGTGCCAGTTCCCCGGGGGTCACTGAAGCTTTCTTT. The rearrangement links TRBV19 to TRBJ1-1; weak D call: TRBD1 (5 bases). Germline CDR1 LNHDA, CDR2 SQIVND (reference sequence). The CDR3 covers 12 residues. The V end was cut by 8 bases, the J end by 4 bases, with 11 bases between.

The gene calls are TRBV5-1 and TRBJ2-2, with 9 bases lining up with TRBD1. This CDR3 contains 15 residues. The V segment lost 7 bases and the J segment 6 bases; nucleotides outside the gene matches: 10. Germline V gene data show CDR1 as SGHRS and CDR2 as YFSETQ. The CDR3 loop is CASGPRDRVAGELFF. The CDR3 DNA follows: TGCGCCAGCGGCCCCCGGGACAGGGTAGCCGGGGAGCTGTTTTTT.

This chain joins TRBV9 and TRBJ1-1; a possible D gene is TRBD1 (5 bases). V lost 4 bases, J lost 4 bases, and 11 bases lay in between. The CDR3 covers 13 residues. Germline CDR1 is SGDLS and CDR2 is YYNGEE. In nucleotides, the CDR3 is TGTGCCAGCAGCACAGAGGGGCTCACTGAAGCTTTCTTT. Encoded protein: CASSTEGLTEAFF.